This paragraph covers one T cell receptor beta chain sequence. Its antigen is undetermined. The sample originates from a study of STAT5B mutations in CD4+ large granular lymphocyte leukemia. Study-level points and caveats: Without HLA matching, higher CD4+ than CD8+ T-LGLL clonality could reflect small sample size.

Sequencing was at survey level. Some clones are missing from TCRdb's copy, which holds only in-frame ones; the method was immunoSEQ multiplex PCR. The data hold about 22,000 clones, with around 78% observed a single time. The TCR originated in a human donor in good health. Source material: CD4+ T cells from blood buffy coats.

The CDR3 protein is CASSIGRGQSEKKVSGANVLTF. In DNA, the CDR3 is TGTGCCAGTAGTATAGGGCGGGGACAGTCCGAAAAAAAAGTCTCTGGGGCCAACGTCCTGACTTTC. The chain carries TRBV19 and TRBJ2-6; weak D call: TRBD1 (7 bases). Germline CDR1 reads LNHDA; CDR2 reads SQIVND (reference sequence). V lost 1 base to trimming and J lost 0 bases, with 25 bases between them. The CDR3 consists of 22 residues.